The 21 T cell receptor beta chains given below trace back to one sample, sequenced in a study of beta chain features in type 1 diabetes (dated by TCRdb to 2016 to 2019). The receptor library was made with the immunoSEQ multiplex PCR assay. The entire amount of isolated RNA was reverse transcribed using the High Capacity cDNA Reverse Transcription Kit, so the sequenced TCRB transcripts were expressed ones. Held by TCRdb, this immuneACCESS table contains in-frame sequences only and omits some clones. Under half of the omission traces to an unresolved V gene where checked; the cause of the rest is unknown. In this sample the table shows over 300,000 clones, around 8% of which occur a single time. Jointly, the top ten make up 0.44% of the sample. The sequenced sample was central memory CD4+ T cells from blood. The receptors come from a woman aged 18-29 years in good health.

This clone was counted a few times. The rearrangement joins TRBV6-5 to TRBJ1-5; D remains unclear. In germline, CDR1 is MNHEY, CDR2 SVGAGI. V dropped 0 bases and J dropped 5 bases, with 5 bases sitting between them. The CDR3 has 13 residues. The CDR3 DNA is TGTGCCAGCAGTTACTCGTGGGATCAGCCCCAGCATTTT. Translation: CASSYSWDQPQHF.

This clone was seen more than once but under ten times. The chain employs TRBV7-9 and TRBJ2-7; 10 bases are shared with TRBD2. The germline gives CDR1 SEHNR, CDR2 FQNEAQ (reference sequence). CDR3 length: 15 amino acids. V lost 1 base, J lost 3 bases, and 3 bases stayed unmatched. CDR3 nucleotide sequence: TGTGCCAGCAGCTTAGTAGCGGGAGGTTACTACGAGCAGTACTTC. This encodes CASSLVAGGYYEQYF.

V and J are TRBV7-2 and TRBJ2-1, with TRBD1 matching over 8 bases. This CDR3 region has 14 residues. CDR1 is SGHTA and CDR2 is FQGNSA in the germline V gene. Unmatched junction bases numbered 5, after V lost 3 bases and J lost 7 bases. The CDR3 is CASSFDRGWNEQFF. The CDR3 region has the DNA TGTGCCAGCAGCTTTGACAGGGGCTGGAATGAGCAGTTCTTC.

The V and J genes are TRBV6-6 and TRBJ1-4; D is unclear. The CDR3 runs 13 residues. The germline V gene has CDR1 MNHNY and CDR2 SVGAGI (reference sequence). The V end was cut by 6 bases, the J end by 6 bases, with 11 bases between. This CDR3 is CASSRGRHEKLFF. In DNA form, the CDR3 reads TGTGCCAGCAGCCGAGGACGGCATGAAAAACTGTTTTTT.

This sequence joins TRBV18 and TRBJ2-1; the D is unclear. The length of the CDR3 is 13 residues. From germline, CDR1 is KGHSH and CDR2 LQKENI. The V end was cut by 3 bases, the J end by 8 bases, with 11 bases between. The DNA of the CDR3 is TGTGCCAGCTCACCCCCGCAGGCTTATGAGCAGTTCTTC. Its translation: CASSPPQAYEQFF.

This clone was detected only a few times. The chain carries TRBV7-8 and TRBJ1-1; possibly TRBD1 for D (5 bases). V was shortened by 2 bases and J by 6 bases, with 19 bases between the two germline ends. The CDR3 contains 16 residues. Germline CDR1 is SGHVS and CDR2 is FQNEAQ. The CDR3 region is CASSLSYPGRAPEAFF. CDR3 DNA: TGTGCCAGCAGCTTATCGTATCCGGGCAGGGCGCCTGAAGCTTTCTTT.

V usage is TRBV29-1 and J usage is TRBJ2-5; D is undetermined. V lost 3 bases to trimming and J lost 1 base, with 9 bases between them. Germline CDR1 SQVTM, CDR2 ANQGSEA. The CDR3 is 13 residues long. The CDR3 coding sequence is TGCAGCGTTGAGTCCCAGTTCCAAGAGACCCAGTACTTC. Amino acids: CSVESQFQETQYF.

A note on this clone: Other DNA sequences in the sample encode the same CDR3. The chain employs TRBV6-6 and TRBJ2-3, with a possible D match to TRBD1 (6 bases). The germline V gene has CDR1 MNHNY and CDR2 SVGAGI (reference sequence). CDR3 length equals 15 residues. Trimming stripped 0 bases from V and 1 base from J, with 8 bases between. The CDR3 DNA follows: TGTGCCAGCAGTTACTCGGCAGGGGGCACAGATACGCAGTATTTT. This codes for CASSYSAGGTDTQYF.

This clone appeared a few times. The chain combines TRBV10-3 with TRBJ1-1, with D maybe TRBD1 (5 bases). The CDR3 has 15 residues. V was cut by 0 bases and J by 4 bases, with 12 bases left in between. Germline CDR1 is ENHRY and CDR2 is SYGVKD. The DNA for the CDR3 is TGTGCCATCAGTGAGTCAAGGGGCGGCGGCACTGAAGCTTTCTTT. Its protein product is CAISESRGGGTEAFF.

The rearrangement joins TRBV7-6 to TRBJ2-2, with 7 nucleotides matching TRBD2. The germline V gene has CDR1 SGHVS and CDR2 FNYEAQ. This CDR3 region has 18 residues. J lost 4 bases, V lost 4 bases, and 15 bases had no gene match. CDR3 sequence reads: CASSWESGASGFTGELFF. In DNA, the CDR3 is TGTGCCAGCAGCTGGGAGTCCGGTGCTAGCGGATTCACCGGGGAGCTGTTTTTT.

V usage is TRBV5-5 and J usage is TRBJ2-5; 11 positions agree with TRBD2. V lost 3 bases, J lost 5 bases, and 9 bases stayed unmatched. CDR1 is SGHKS and CDR2 is YYEKEE in the germline V gene (reference sequence). The CDR3 covers 16 residues. The CDR3 region has the DNA TGTGCCAGCAGCTCGCAAGTACTAGCGGGAGAGGAGACCCAGTACTTC. As protein: CASSSQVLAGEETQYF.

The chain uses TRBV11-1 and TRBJ2-5; no reliable D call. The CDR3 sequence is 16 residues long. Germline CDR1 SGHAT, CDR2 FQDESV (reference sequence). V lost 0 bases and J lost 2, with 13 bases in between. The CDR3 is CASSLAGSGSQETQYF. CDR3 nucleotides: TGTGCCAGCAGCTTAGCGGGAAGTGGATCTCAAGAGACCCAGTACTTC.

This clone came up a few times. This chain links TRBV2 with TRBJ2-6, with no clear D. The CDR3 sequence is 14 residues long. V was trimmed by 5 bases and J by 1 base, leaving 6 bases between them. Germline values: CDR1 SNHLY, CDR2 FYNNEI. CDR3 region: CASSLQSGANVLTF. The CDR3 DNA follows: TGTGCCAGCAGTCTCCAATCTGGGGCCAACGTCCTGACTTTC.

This sequence joins TRBV25-1 and TRBJ2-7; D could derive from TRBD1 or TRBD2 (5 bases each). This CDR3 region has 13 residues. CDR1 and CDR2 (germline): MGHDK, SYGVNS. V was clipped by 3 bases and J by 1 base, with 7 bases between them. The CDR3 bases are TGTGCCAGCAGTGATGGGACGTCCTACGAGCAGTACTTC. Translated: CASSDGTSYEQYF.

This clone was detected only a few times. The chain employs TRBV2 and TRBJ1-2; D unresolved. This CDR3 contains 12 residues. Per germline, CDR1 SNHLY and CDR2 FYNNEI. Trimming took off 1 base at V and 4 bases at J, with 4 bases between the two ends. The CDR3 loop reads CASSEGGYGYTF. CDR3 in DNA: TGTGCCAGCAGTGAAGGGGGCTATGGCTACACCTTC.

This clone was counted between two and nine times. The chain recombines TRBV6-5 with TRBJ1-4, with D maybe TRBD1 (6 bases). The V and J ends lost 5 bases and 6 bases respectively, with 7 bases between them. The CDR3 extends over 12 amino acids. In germline, CDR1 is MNHEY, CDR2 SVGAGI. CDR3 loop: CASSPGDEKLFF. The CDR3 DNA follows: TGTGCCAGCAGTCCAGGGGATGAAAAACTGTTTTTT.

This chain joins TRBV7-8 and TRBJ1-1, with D possibly matching TRBD1 (5 bases). V shed 5 bases and J shed 1 base, with 8 bases lying between them. This CDR3 spans 13 amino acids. The germline CDR1 and CDR2 sequences are SGHVS and FQNEAQ. The CDR3 DNA is TGTGCCAGCAGCATAGACAGGAACACTGAAGCTTTCTTT. Its translation: CASSIDRNTEAFF.

This clone has a single count. V and J are TRBV6-5 and TRBJ1-2; weak D call: TRBD1 (5 bases). Germline values: CDR1 MNHEY, CDR2 SVGAGI. Between the trimmed V and J ends, which lost 6 bases and 2 bases, there was a span of 13 bases. The CDR3 length is 14 residues. CDR3 DNA: TGTGCCAGCAGCGGCGCGACAGCGAACTATGGCTACACCTTC. It yields the protein CASSGATANYGYTF.

The chain uses TRBV10-3 and TRBJ2-1, with D possibly TRBD2 on 6 matching bases. Trimming took off 8 bases at V and 4 bases at J, with 15 bases between the two ends. The CDR3 runs 14 residues. Germline V gene sequence: CDR1 ENHRY, CDR2 SYGVKD. The CDR3 region has the DNA TGTGCCATCGCTAGCGCCATGGGTTACAATGAGCAGTTCTTC. This codes for CAIASAMGYNEQFF.

The CDR3 coding sequence is TGTGCCAGCAGCCCCCTGTTGAGCACCGGGGAGCTGTTTTTT. Protein: CASSPLLSTGELFF. J is TRBJ2-2 and V is TRBV6-5; D is unresolved. Germline CDR1 MNHEY, CDR2 SVGAGI. Trimming cost V 6 bases and J 4 bases, with 12 bases left between them. This CDR3 spans 14 amino acids.

This clone was recorded a few times. The chain joins TRBV5-1 to TRBJ1-4; D is undetermined. Trimming took off 0 bases at V and 3 bases at J, with 6 bases between the two ends. From germline, CDR1 is SGHRS and CDR2 YFSETQ. CDR3 length equals 14 residues. CDR3 in amino acids: CASSLGSPNEKLFF. The CDR3 DNA reads TGCGCCAGCAGCTTGGGGTCACCTAATGAAAAACTGTTTTTT. The full variable domain, rest sourced from reference TRBV5-1 and TRBJ1-4, is KAGVTQTPRYLIKTRGQQVTLSCSPISGHRSVSWYQQTPGQGLQFLFEYFSETQRNKGNFPGRFSGRQFSNSRSEMNVSTLELGDSALYLCASSLGSPNEKLFFGSGTQLSVL.